The 29 T cell receptor beta chains presented below share a single source sample, sequenced in a study of CD8 T cells in Susac syndrome. Reverse transcription of roughly 0.45 to 1 ug RNA used random hexamers. TCRdb re-derived calls from the immunoSEQ multiplex PCR reads in MiXCR, one entry per CDR3 protein. The sample has some 200,000 distinct CDR3 sequences, around 95% seen once. The sample was CD4+ T cells from PBMCs. The receptor set was obtained from a human donor with Susac syndrome.

The chain carries TRBV20-1 and TRBJ1-3, with a tentative D call TRBD1 (5 bases). The V end was cut by 5 bases, the J end by 4 bases, with 9 bases between. The germline CDR1 and CDR2 sequences are DFQATT and SNEGSKA (reference sequence). This CDR3 is built from 12 residues. For the CDR3, the DNA is TGCAGTGCTGGGGGTGTCGGAAACACCATATATTTT. Protein: CSAGGVGNTIYF.

The V call is TRBV12-3 or TRBV12-4, the J call TRBJ2-7, with 7 positions matching TRBD2. V was clipped by 2 bases and J by 9 bases; unmatched bases: 10. This CDR3 has 14 residues. The CDR3 loop reads CASSLTFGGSGQYF. The CDR3 DNA sequence: TGTGCCAGCAGTTTAACCTTCGGGGGGTCGGGGCAGTACTTC.

This chain connects TRBV5-6 to TRBJ2-2; the match to TRBD1 covers 9 bases. The CDR3 runs to 16 residues. Losses at the gene ends were 4 bases for V and 4 bases for J; bases not matched to a gene: 8. Germline values: CDR1 SGHDT, CDR2 YYEEEE. CDR3 in DNA: TGTGCCAGCAGCCGGACAGGGGCCAGGATCACCGGGGAGCTGTTTTTT. This gives the protein CASSRTGARITGELFF.

This clonotype is a singleton in its sample. This rearrangement joins TRBV29-1 to TRBJ1-5; no reliable D call. The length of the CDR3 is 13 residues. Trimming cost V 3 bases and J 2 bases, with 8 bases left between them. From germline, CDR1 is SQVTM and CDR2 ANQGSEA. CDR3 coding DNA: TGCAGCGTTGACACGGGTGGCAATCAGCCCCAGCATTTT. Translating gives CSVDTGGNQPQHF.

V usage is TRBV30 and J usage is TRBJ1-2, with a possible D match to TRBD1 (6 bases). Germline V gene lookup returns CDR1 GTSNPN and CDR2 SVGIG (reference sequence). The length of the CDR3 is 15 residues. V lost 0 bases and J lost 5, with 16 bases in between. CDR3 bases: TGTGCCTGGAGTGTAGGGGGGGCGAGACCTTATGGCTACACCTTC. Translated, it gives CAWSVGGARPYGYTF.

This clonotype was picked up one time. The V gene is TRBV20-1, the J gene TRBJ2-5; D gene ambiguous. Looked up from germline, CDR1 is DFQATT and CDR2 is SNEGSKA (reference sequence). Trimming removed 6 bases at V and 5 bases at J, with 16 bases between. The CDR3 contains 13 residues. This CDR3 reads CSADLNVRETQYF. The CDR3 nucleotides are TGCAGTGCCGACCTGAACGTCCGGGAGACCCAGTACTTC.

This chain links TRBV2 with TRBJ2-5; 10 bases are shared with TRBD2. Germline V gene sequence: CDR1 SNHLY, CDR2 FYNNEI. Trimming at V came to 4 bases and at J to 6 bases, leaving 5 bases not matched to a gene. The CDR3 has 14 amino acids. CDR3 sequence: CASSGTSGVKTQYF. Written as DNA, the CDR3 is TGTGCCAGCAGTGGTACTAGCGGGGTAAAGACCCAGTACTTC.

The V and J genes are TRBV6-1 and TRBJ2-7; no firm D call. Germline-derived CDR1 and CDR2 are MNHNS and SASEGT. The V and J ends lost 4 bases and 7 bases respectively, with 8 bases between them. This CDR3 contains 11 residues. CDR3 bases: TGTGCCAGCAGTGCGACGGTGGAGCAGTACTTC. Amino acid sequence: CASSATVEQYF.

The genes are TRBV2 and TRBJ1-6; D remains unclear. The CDR3 extends over 14 amino acids. From germline, CDR1 is SNHLY and CDR2 FYNNEI. V gave up 3 bases and J gave up 4 bases, with 7 bases separating them. CDR3 DNA sequence: TGTGCCAGCAGTGACTACCGTTATAATTCACCCCTCCACTTT. It encodes CASSDYRYNSPLHF.

J is TRBJ2-7 and V is TRBV4-2; 10 bases line up with TRBD2. The V gene end was trimmed by 5 bases and the J gene end by 8 bases; junction bases not matched to a gene: 9. Germline CDR1 LGHNA, CDR2 YNFKEQ. CDR3 length equals 14 residues. CDR3 amino acids: CASSTSGGATKQYF. The DNA of the CDR3 is TGTGCCAGCAGCACCAGCGGGGGGGCTACGAAGCAGTACTTC.

This clonotype was detected only a few times. The chain carries TRBV18 and TRBJ2-7; the D is unclear. V lost 6 bases to trimming and J lost 3 bases, with 9 bases between them. Germline V gene sequence: CDR1 KGHSH, CDR2 LQKENI. This CDR3 has 12 residues. CDR3 sequence (DNA): TGTGCCAGCTCCCTGACGGACTACGAGCAGTACTTC. It specifies CASSLTDYEQYF.

To note about this clonotype: Because it lacks the conserved phenylalanine or tryptophan at the end, this CDR3 is likely a read error. V is TRBV12-3 or TRBV12-4 and J is TRBJ1-5; no definite D call. V was shortened by 6 bases and J by 0 bases, with 18 bases between the two germline ends. The CDR3 consists of 17 residues. CDR3: CASSPIGLGSSNQPQHL. Written as DNA, the CDR3 is TGTGCCAGCAGCCCCATCGGGTTAGGATCTAGCAATCAGCCCCAGCATCTT.

V usage is TRBV9 and J usage is TRBJ2-5; TRBD2 might be the D (5 bases). V shed 0 bases and J shed 0 bases, with 15 bases lying between them. The germline gives CDR1 SGDLS, CDR2 YYNGEE. The length of the CDR3 is 17 residues. The CDR3 DNA reads as TGTGCCAGCAGCGTAGCTGTGGCCGGCGGGTACCAAGAGACCCAGTACTTC. Translation gives CASSVAVAGGYQETQYF.

This sequence joins TRBV28 and TRBJ2-7, with TRBD1 identical over 7 bases. V shed 6 bases and J 6 bases; nucleotides not matched to a gene: 5. Germline assignment: CDR1 MDHEN and CDR2 SYDVKM. The CDR3 has 12 amino acids. Here the CDR3 DNA reads TGTGCCAGCAGGGACAGGTCGTTCGAGCAGTACTTC. It translates to CASRDRSFEQYF.

Only a few counts were recorded for this clonotype. This sequence joins TRBV7-8 and TRBJ2-7, with D unclear. V gave up 0 bases and J gave up 7 bases, with 4 bases separating them. The CDR3 is 11 amino acids. Germline CDR1 and CDR2: SGHVS and FQNEAQ. The CDR3 loop reads CASSLAGEQYF. CDR3 DNA: TGTGCCAGCAGCTTAGCGGGGGAGCAGTACTTC.

V usage is TRBV4-3 and J usage is TRBJ1-2; TRBD1 matches at 9 bases. The trim removed 3 bases at V and 2 bases at J, leaving 1 base unmatched. The length of the CDR3 is 14 residues. The germline V gene has CDR1 LGHNA and CDR2 YSLEER. The CDR3 DNA sequence: TGCGCCAGCAGCCAGGACAGGGGAAACTATGGCTACACCTTC. Protein: CASSQDRGNYGYTF.

V is TRBV5-6 and J is TRBJ2-7; D might be TRBD1 or TRBD2, each matching 5 bases. The CDR3 consists of 12 residues. CDR1 is SGHDT, CDR2 YYEEEE, per germline. V was trimmed by 4 bases and J by 7 bases, leaving 12 bases between them. In nucleotides, the CDR3 is TGTGCCAGCAGCCGGTGGGGGAGTGAGCAGTACTTC. This sequence encodes CASSRWGSEQYF.

This sequence joins TRBV5-1 and TRBJ2-3; 14 positions match TRBD2. The J segment lost 5 bases and the V segment lost 5 bases, leaving 1 base of the junction unmatched. The CDR3 covers 14 residues. Germline V gene lookup returns CDR1 SGHRS and CDR2 YFSETQ. This CDR3 reads CASRGLAGVDTQYF. CDR3 sequence (DNA): TGCGCCAGCAGGGGACTAGCGGGAGTAGATACGCAGTATTTT.

The chain is built from TRBV20-1 and TRBJ1-2; D call uncertain. Germline values: CDR1 DFQATT, CDR2 SNEGSKA (reference sequence). This CDR3 spans 13 amino acids. V was trimmed by 5 bases and J by 8 bases, leaving 18 bases between them. The CDR3 spells CSAPKPSTNGYTF. The CDR3 bases are TGCAGTGCTCCCAAACCCAGTACTAACGGCTACACCTTC.

The chain couples TRBV3-1 to TRBJ2-7, with 8 positions matching TRBD1. The CDR3 totals 16 residues. The V and J ends lost 2 bases and 2 bases, in that order; junction bases with no gene match: 8. CDR1 is LGHDT, CDR2 YNNKEL, per germline (reference sequence). The CDR3 spells CASSQSPDRAPYEQYF. Here the CDR3 DNA reads TGTGCCAGCAGCCAATCCCCGGACAGGGCTCCCTACGAGCAGTACTTC.

This rearrangement joins TRBV29-1 to TRBJ1-1; D is uncertain. The CDR3 has 15 amino acids. Deletions cut 4 bases from V and 1 base from J, with 16 bases between. CDR1 and CDR2 (germline): SQVTM, ANQGSEA. CDR3 residues: CSVVFWSARNTEAFF. The CDR3 DNA sequence: TGCAGCGTTGTTTTTTGGTCGGCCAGGAACACTGAAGCTTTCTTT.

V and J are TRBV28 and TRBJ1-1; 7 bases line up with TRBD1. The junction had 12 bases not matched to a gene; V was cut back by 7 bases and J by 4 bases. The CDR3 is 15 residues long. Germline values: CDR1 MDHEN, CDR2 SYDVKM. The CDR3 region is CASIPRGQASTEAFF. CDR3 coding DNA: TGTGCCAGCATCCCAAGGGGGCAGGCTTCCACTGAAGCTTTCTTT.

The V and J genes are TRBV9 and TRBJ1-4; no reliable D call. This CDR3 has 16 amino acids. Germline CDR1 SGDLS, CDR2 YYNGEE. The ends were cut back, 0 bases at V and 2 bases at J, with 11 bases in the middle. As DNA, the CDR3 is TGTGCCAGCAGCGTAGCCCCAGGAGATACTAATGAAAAACTGTTTTTT. Translated: CASSVAPGDTNEKLFF.

The chain is built from TRBV19 and TRBJ1-1, with unresolved D. V was clipped by 3 bases and J by 1 base, with 12 bases between them. CDR1 and CDR2 from the germline V gene are LNHDA and SQIVND (reference sequence). The CDR3 runs 15 residues. The CDR3 reads CASSILDNPNTEAFF. The CDR3 DNA sequence: TGTGCCAGTAGTATTCTCGACAATCCGAACACTGAAGCTTTCTTT.

J is TRBJ2-5 and V is TRBV6-2 or TRBV6-3; D is possibly TRBD1 (6 bases). V was pared by 6 bases and J by 7 bases, with 18 bases between. Germline V CDR1 and CDR2: MNHEY, SVGEGT. This CDR3 is 14 amino acids long. The CDR3 DNA sequence: TGTGCCAGCAGCGGGTTACAGGGTCTCGGGACCCAGTACTTC. Amino acids: CASSGLQGLGTQYF.

The genes are TRBV13 and TRBJ2-2, with 12 bases identical to TRBD2. Germline V gene sequence: CDR1 PRHDT, CDR2 FYEKMQ (reference sequence). V lost 2 bases to trimming and J lost 7 bases; unmatched junction nucleotides: 2. The CDR3 spans 15 residues. This CDR3 is CASSLRLAGVGELFF. The DNA for the CDR3 is TGTGCCAGCAGCTTACGACTAGCGGGGGTCGGGGAGCTGTTTTTT.

The chain uses TRBV11-2 and TRBJ2-2, with D possibly being TRBD1 or TRBD2 (6 bases each). Per the germline V gene, CDR1 is SGHAT and CDR2 is FQNNGV. V lost 5 bases and J 1 base, leaving 20 bases between the germline ends. The CDR3 extends over 18 amino acids. The DNA for the CDR3 is TGTGCCAGCAGCGAGTTGGGGGGCTTCGCCAAGAACACCGGGGAGCTGTTTTTT. It translates to CASSELGGFAKNTGELFF.

To note about this clonotype: Compared with germline, one end of the junction differs, possibly owing to a read error. The V call is TRBV9, the J call TRBJ2-1; D ambiguous. CDR3 size: 9 residues. Germline V gene data show CDR1 as SGDLS and CDR2 as YYNGEE. In DNA form, the CDR3 reads TGTGCCAGCAGCGTAGAGATCAAGTTC. Translating gives CASSVEIKF.

The chain combines TRBV12-3 or TRBV12-4 with TRBJ1-2; D is unresolved. The V and J ends lost 5 bases and 4 bases respectively, with 17 bases between them. The CDR3 contains 15 residues. CDR3 coding DNA: TGTGCCAGCAGTCTGCACCCGGACGGGTTCTATGGCTACACCTTC. Its protein is CASSLHPDGFYGYTF.